The T cell receptor beta chain under discussion was sequenced for a study of graft-versus-host responses after intestinal transplantation. Study-level results: GvH clones surfaced in recipient marrow, some emerging earlier in ileum or blood.

The protocol was immunoSEQ multiplex PCR, while the TCRdb copy is restricted to in-frame clones and leaves out a portion. The sample lists around 15,000 clones, around 33% occurring once. The study plated 200,000 CFSE-labeled responders with 200,000 irradiated, violet-dye-labeled stimulators. Once the reaction had ended, proliferating CFSE-low CD3+CD4+ and CD3+CD8+ responders were sorted. The V segment lost 4 bases and the J segment 6 bases; nucleotides outside the gene matches: 4. The CDR3 is 13 residues long. Germline CDR1 is MNHNY and CDR2 is SVGAGI (reference sequence). The origin of this receptor is a human patient who received an intestinal transplant. Here the sequenced sample was alloreactive CD4+ T cells from a mixed lymphocyte reaction culture, taken before intestinal transplant. Subset given: CFSE-low proliferating T cells sorted from roughly 6-day pre-transplant mixed lymphocyte reaction (GvH or HvG direction). V is TRBV6-6 and J is TRBJ1-2; 8 bases fit TRBD1. CDR3 coding DNA: TGTGCCAGCAGTTCCCAGGGGGCTAATGGCTACACCTTC. This sequence encodes CASSSQGANGYTF.